These T cell receptor beta chains were read from a single sample in a study of T cell changes during pregnancy in multiple sclerosis. The protocol was immunoSEQ multiplex PCR, while the TCRdb copy is restricted to in-frame clones and leaves out a portion. The data show about 38,000 clones, 90% to 95% seen once. Specimen: CD8+ T cells from peripheral blood mononuclear cells, collected in the second trimester of pregnancy. These TCRs come from a female donor with multiple sclerosis, enrolled in a pregnancy study. Both conserved end residues are part of each CDR3. A D gene is named only where the DNA matches it firmly. A row's size may be missing; if present it is once, few, many or a size class.

J,D,size,V,DNA,CDR3
TRBJ2-7,TRBD1,-,TRBV19,TGTGCCAGCCAGGGGGAAGGGCAGTCCTACGAGCAGTACTTC,CASQGEGQSYEQYF
TRBJ2-7,-,-,TRBV14,TGTGCCAGCAGCCGGAAGGCAGGGAATCCCTACGAGCAGTACTTC,CASSRKAGNPYEQYF
TRBJ1-1,-,-,TRBV6-5,TGTGCCAGCAGTTATTCGGGGGGCGAGGGCACTGAAGCTTTCTTT,CASSYSGGEGTEAFF
TRBJ1-4,-,-,TRBV27,TGTGCCAGCAGTTTGGTCTGGGCCTCTAATGAAAAACTGTTTTTT,CASSLVWASNEKLFF
TRBJ2-5,-,-,TRBV27,TGTGCCAGCAGTCCTCTTCAAGAGACCCAGTACTTC,CASSPLQETQYF
TRBJ2-3,-,-,TRBV5-4,TGTGCCAGCAGCTTGGGTCCAGACACAGATACGCAGTATTTT,CASSLGPDTDTQYF
TRBJ2-5,TRBD1,-,TRBV23-1,TGCGCCAGCAGTCCCCCGGGACAGGGATTTAGCAGAGGAGAGACCCAGTACTTC,CASSPPGQGFSRGETQYF
TRBJ2-7,-,-,TRBV7-6,TGTGCCAGCAGCCAGAGCAGGGATAGTTCCTACGAGCAGTACTTC,CASSQSRDSSYEQYF
TRBJ2-7,-,-,TRBV5-1,TGCGCCAGCAGCTTGGGTCCAGACAGCGAGCAGTACTTC,CASSLGPDSEQYF
TRBJ2-1,-,once,TRBV29-1,TGCAGCGTTGAAGGCTATTACAATGAGCAGTTCTTC,CSVEGYYNEQFF
TRBJ1-2,TRBD1,-,TRBV9,TGTGCCAGCAGCGCCTGGGACAGGGAGGATGGCTACACCTTC,CASSAWDREDGYTF
TRBJ1-1,-,-,TRBV6-1,TGTGCCAGCGCGGACAGAATGAACACTGAAGCTTTCTTT,CASADRMNTEAFF
TRBJ2-7,TRBD1,-,TRBV27,TGTGCCAGCAGTTCCCACGGACAGGCCGCCTACGAGCAGTACTTC,CASSSHGQAAYEQYF
TRBJ2-7,TRBD2,-,TRBV5-1,TGCGCCAGCAGCTTGGAAGAAGGGAGCGGGGTCTACGAGCAGTACTTC,CASSLEEGSGVYEQYF
TRBJ2-1,-,-,TRBV7-6,TGTGCCAGCAGCTTAGCAATTAGCGACCCAACCTCCTACAATGAGCAGTTCTTC,CASSLAISDPTSYNEQFF
TRBJ2-3,TRBD2,-,TRBV11-3,TGTGCCAGCAGCCTCGGGACTAGCGTGAGCACAGATACGCAGTATTTT,CASSLGTSVSTDTQYF
TRBJ2-5,TRBD1,-,TRBV5-1,TGCGCCAGCAGCCTAGGACAGGGGGCACCAGGGGAGACCCAGTACTTC,CASSLGQGAPGETQYF
TRBJ1-6,-,few,TRBV7-9,TGTGCCAGCACCGGGTATAATTCACCCCTCCACTTT,CASTGYNSPLHF
TRBJ2-2,TRBD2,-,TRBV9,TGTGCCAGCAGCGCCGGGGGACTAGCGGGGGGACCGAACACCGGGGAGCTGTTTTTT,CASSAGGLAGGPNTGELFF
TRBJ2-3,-,-,TRBV6-1,TGTGCCAGCAGAAGTTGGATCGGGGGCACAGATACGCAGTATTTT,CASRSWIGGTDTQYF